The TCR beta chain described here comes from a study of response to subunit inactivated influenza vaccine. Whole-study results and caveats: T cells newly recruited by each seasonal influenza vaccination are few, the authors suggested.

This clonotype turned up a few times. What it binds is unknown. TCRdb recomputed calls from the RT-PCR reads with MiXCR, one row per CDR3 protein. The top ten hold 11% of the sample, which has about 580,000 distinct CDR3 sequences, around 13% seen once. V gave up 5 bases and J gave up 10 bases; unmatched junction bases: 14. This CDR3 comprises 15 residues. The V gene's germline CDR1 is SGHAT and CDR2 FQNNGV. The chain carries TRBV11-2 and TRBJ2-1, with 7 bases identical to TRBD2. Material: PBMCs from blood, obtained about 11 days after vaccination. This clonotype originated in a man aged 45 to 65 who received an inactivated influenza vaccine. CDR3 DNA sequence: TGTGCCAGCAGCCCCGGACTAGAAAGGGTGAGAGAGCAGTTCTTC. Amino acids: CASSPGLERVREQFF.